The 8 T cell receptor beta chains below come from one sample, sequenced in a study of blood T cell repertoires in COVID-19. Repertoires were generated with immunoSEQ multiplex PCR, while TCRdb's copy carries only in-frame clones and drops some. This table has 70,000 or so clones, approximately 86% appearing once. The sequencing input was peripheral blood. The source of these receptors is a man aged 65 to 85 with active COVID-19.

The chain uses TRBV5-4 and TRBJ1-2; TRBD1 might be the D (5 bases). CDR3 length equals 15 residues. Germline CDR1 is SGHNT and CDR2 is YYREEE (reference sequence). V was pared by 4 bases and J by 6 bases, with 19 bases between. The CDR3 sequence is CASSPPAGWLDGYTF. Written as DNA, the CDR3 is TGTGCCAGCAGCCCGCCGGCAGGGTGGTTGGATGGCTACACCTTC.

The rearrangement joins TRBV6-1 to TRBJ2-7; D unclear. V was clipped by 2 bases and J by 0 bases, with 8 bases between them. CDR3 length: 14 residues. Looked up from germline, CDR1 is MNHNS and CDR2 is SASEGT. In nucleotides, the CDR3 is TGTGCCAGCAGTGAATTTGGCTTCTCCTACGAGCAGTACTTC. Protein sequence: CASSEFGFSYEQYF.

This clone appeared a single time. This chain links TRBV19 with TRBJ2-3, with 7 bases matching TRBD2. The CDR3 extends over 16 amino acids. Looked up from germline, CDR1 is LNHDA and CDR2 is SQIVND (reference sequence). With V trimmed by 6 bases and J by 0 bases, 9 bases remained unmatched. As DNA, the CDR3 is TGTGCCAGTAGGTCAGCGGGGCCACCTAGCACAGATACGCAGTATTTT. It specifies CASRSAGPPSTDTQYF. The variable domain in full, with the rest retrieved from reference TRBV19 and TRBJ2-3, is DGGITQSPKYLFRKEGQNVTLSCEQNLNHDAMYWYRQDPGQGLRLIYYSQIVNDFQKGDIAEGYSVSREKKESFPLTVTSAQKNPTAFYLCASRSAGPPSTDTQYFGPGTRLTVL.

V usage is TRBV7-9 and J usage is TRBJ1-4; the match to TRBD1 covers 8 bases. From germline, CDR1 is SEHNR and CDR2 FQNEAQ (reference sequence). J was trimmed by 6 bases and V by 5 bases; bases with no gene match: 2. The CDR3 totals 13 residues. The CDR3 coding sequence is TGTGCCAGCAGCGGGACAGGTGATGAAAAACTGTTTTTT. Translation gives CASSGTGDEKLFF.

This clone was detected a few times. The V gene is TRBV6-2 or TRBV6-3, the J gene TRBJ2-5; 13 nucleotides align to TRBD2. The CDR3 has 16 amino acids. With 7 bases clipped from V and 2 bases from J, the junction kept 7 bases outside the gene matches. CDR1 is MNHEY, CDR2 SVGEGT, per germline. For the CDR3, the DNA is TGTGCCAGCAACCCCTGGGGACTAGCGGGGCAAGAGACCCAGTACTTC. This codes for CASNPWGLAGQETQYF.

The chain combines TRBV7-2 with TRBJ2-1, with D maybe TRBD2 (5 bases). V gave up 4 bases and J gave up 6 bases, with 13 bases separating them. CDR3 length: 14 residues. Germline CDR1 is SGHTA and CDR2 is FQGNSA. The DNA for the CDR3 is TGTGCCAGCAGCTACCCGGTTGGGAGCAATGAGCAGTTCTTC. Encoded protein: CASSYPVGSNEQFF.

This chain links TRBV10-2 with TRBJ2-7; tentative D call: TRBD2 (5 bases). The CDR3 is made up of 12 amino acids. Deletions cut 8 bases from V and 2 bases from J, with 10 bases between. CDR1 is WSHSY, CDR2 SAAADI, per germline. The CDR3 region is CASAAAPYEQYF. The CDR3 DNA sequence: TGCGCCAGCGCAGCGGCCCCCTACGAGCAGTACTTC.

The chain is built from TRBV6-5 and TRBJ2-5, with D maybe TRBD2 (6 bases). Germline CDR1 MNHEY, CDR2 SVGAGI. The CDR3 has 15 residues. Trimming removed 6 bases at V and 2 bases at J, with 16 bases between. The CDR3 DNA is TGTGCCAGCAGCCAACCAGGGACTGAACAAGAGACCCAGTACTTC. Residues: CASSQPGTEQETQYF.